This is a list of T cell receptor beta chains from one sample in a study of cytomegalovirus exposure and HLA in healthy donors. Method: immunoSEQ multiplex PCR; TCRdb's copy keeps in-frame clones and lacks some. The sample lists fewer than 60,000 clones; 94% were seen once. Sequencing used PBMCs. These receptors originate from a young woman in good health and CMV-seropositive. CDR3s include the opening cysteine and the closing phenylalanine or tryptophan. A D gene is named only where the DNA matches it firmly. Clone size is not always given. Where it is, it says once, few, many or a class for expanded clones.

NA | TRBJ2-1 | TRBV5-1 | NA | CASSPGLSYNEQFF | TGCGCCAGCAGCCCGGGACTTTCCTACAATGAGCAGTTCTTC
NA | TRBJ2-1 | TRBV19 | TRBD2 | CASQGLAGSNEQFF | TGTGCCAGTCAGGGACTAGCGGGATCGAATGAGCAGTTCTTC
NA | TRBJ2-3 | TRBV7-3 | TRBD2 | CASSHRPAGTSADTQYF | TGTGCCAGCAGCCACCGACCCGCCGGGACTAGCGCAGATACGCAGTATTTT
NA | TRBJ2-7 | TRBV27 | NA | CASSLERGSNFYEQYF | TGTGCCAGCAGTTTGGAAAGAGGGTCAAATTTCTACGAGCAGTACTTC
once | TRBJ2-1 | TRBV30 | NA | CAWSYASSSEQFF | TGTGCCTGGAGTTATGCTAGCAGTAGTGAGCAGTTCTTC
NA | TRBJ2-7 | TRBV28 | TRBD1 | CASRGTGLSYEQYF | TGTGCCAGCAGGGGGACAGGACTCTCCTACGAGCAGTACTTC
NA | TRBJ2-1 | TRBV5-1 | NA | CASSLFSSNANEQFF | TGCGCCAGCAGCTTGTTCTCTAGCAACGCGAATGAGCAGTTCTTC
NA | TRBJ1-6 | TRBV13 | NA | CASARRGGTNSPLHF | TGTGCCAGCGCTAGGCGGGGAGGAACGAATTCACCCCTCCACTTT
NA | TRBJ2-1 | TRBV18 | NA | CASSPPLATTYNEQFF | TGTGCCAGCTCACCGCCTCTAGCGACTACCTACAATGAGCAGTTCTTC
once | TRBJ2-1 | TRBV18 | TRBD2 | CASSLGTSSSYNEQFF | TGTGCCAGCTCACTCGGGACTAGCAGCTCCTACAATGAGCAGTTCTTC
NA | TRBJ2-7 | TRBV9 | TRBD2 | CASSVGLADYEQYF | TGTGCCAGCAGCGTAGGACTAGCGGACTACGAGCAGTACTTC
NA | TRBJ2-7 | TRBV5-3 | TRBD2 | CARSGRTSGSYEQYF | TGTGCCAGAAGCGGAAGGACTAGCGGCTCCTACGAGCAGTACTTC
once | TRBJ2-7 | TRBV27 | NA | CASSLGTSYEQYF | TGTGCCAGCAGTTTAGGGACAAGCTACGAGCAGTACTTC
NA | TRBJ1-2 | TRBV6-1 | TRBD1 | CASSEARGQEEGYTF | TGTGCCAGCAGTGAAGCTAGGGGACAGGAGGAGGGCTACACCTTC
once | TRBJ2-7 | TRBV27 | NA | CASSLSPQGYEQYF | TGTGCCAGCAGTTTATCCCCACAGGGTTACGAGCAGTACTTC
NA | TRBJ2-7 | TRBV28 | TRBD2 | CASTTPGLAGSYEQYF | TGTGCCAGCACCACGCCGGGACTAGCGGGTTCCTACGAGCAGTACTTC
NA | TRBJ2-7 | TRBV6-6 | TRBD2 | CASRMTSGIGDEQYF | TGTGCCAGCAGAATGACTAGCGGGATAGGGGACGAGCAGTACTTC
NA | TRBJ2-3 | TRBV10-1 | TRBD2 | CASSAPRRWGGVADTQYF | TGCGCCAGCAGTGCACCCCGACGGTGGGGGGGGGTAGCAGATACGCAGTATTTT
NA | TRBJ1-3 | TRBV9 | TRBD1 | CASSIGTANVGNTIYF | TGTGCCAGCAGCATAGGGACAGCAAACGTTGGAAACACCATATATTTT
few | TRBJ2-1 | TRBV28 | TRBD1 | CASRGTGTGVNNEQFF | TGTGCCAGCAGGGGGACCGGGACAGGGGTGAACAATGAGCAGTTCTTC
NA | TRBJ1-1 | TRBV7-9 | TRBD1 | CATQGTGLEAFF | TGTGCCACCCAAGGGACAGGACTTGAAGCTTTCTTT
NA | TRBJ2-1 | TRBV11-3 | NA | CASSWGASGYNEQFF | TGTGCCAGCAGCTGGGGGGCTAGCGGATACAATGAGCAGTTCTTC
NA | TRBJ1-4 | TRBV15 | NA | CATSSRSRSTNEKLFF | TGTGCCACCAGCTCCCGGAGTCGTTCAACTAATGAAAAACTGTTTTTT
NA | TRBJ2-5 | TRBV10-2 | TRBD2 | CASSGRTGSHLSGRPVVGETQYF | TGCGCCAGCAGTGGAAGGACAGGGTCTCACCTTAGCGGGAGGCCGGTGGTTGGAGAGACCCAGTACTTC
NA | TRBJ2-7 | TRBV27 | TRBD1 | CASTPLRDRVNEQYF | TGTGCCAGCACCCCTCTCCGGGACAGGGTTAACGAGCAGTACTTC
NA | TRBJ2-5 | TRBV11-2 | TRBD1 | CASSLEGRTGAQETQYF | TGTGCCAGCAGCTTAGAAGGCCGGACAGGGGCCCAAGAGACCCAGTACTTC
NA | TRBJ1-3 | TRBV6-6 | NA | CASSDSRNSGNTIYF | TGTGCCAGCAGTGACTCCAGAAACTCTGGAAACACCATATATTTT
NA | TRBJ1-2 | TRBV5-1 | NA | CASSEQGWGSGYGYTF | TGCGCCAGCAGCGAACAGGGATGGGGTTCTGGCTATGGCTACACCTTC
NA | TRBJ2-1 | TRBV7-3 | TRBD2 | CASSSGRAAGVGNEQFF | TGTGCCAGCAGCTCCGGCAGGGCAGCGGGAGTTGGTAATGAGCAGTTCTTC
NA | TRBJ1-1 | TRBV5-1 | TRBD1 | CASSLGPTGTSTEAFF | TGCGCCAGCAGCTTGGGGCCGACAGGGACAAGCACTGAAGCTTTCTTT
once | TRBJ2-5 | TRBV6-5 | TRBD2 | CASSYGTSGQETQYF | TGTGCCAGCAGTTACGGGACTAGCGGACAAGAGACCCAGTACTTC
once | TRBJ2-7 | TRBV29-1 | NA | CSVRTVLSYEQYF | TGCAGCGTGCGGACAGTCCTCTCCTACGAGCAGTACTTC
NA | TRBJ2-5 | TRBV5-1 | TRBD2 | CASTPSGSGETQYF | TGCGCCAGCACCCCCAGCGGGAGTGGGGAGACCCAGTACTTC
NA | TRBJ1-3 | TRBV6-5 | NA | CASSSTQGGNTIYF | TGTGCCAGCAGTTCAACACAGGGTGGAAACACCATATATTTT
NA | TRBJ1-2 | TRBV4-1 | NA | CASSHDQGGGYTF | TGCGCCAGCAGCCATGATCAGGGTGGTGGCTACACCTTC
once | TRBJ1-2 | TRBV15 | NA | CATSRPLEKGDGYTF | TGTGCCACCAGCAGACCCCTTGAAAAAGGAGATGGCTACACCTTC
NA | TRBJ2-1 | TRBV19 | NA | CASSKTGTPYNEQFF | TGTGCCAGTAGTAAAACCGGGACTCCCTACAATGAGCAGTTCTTC
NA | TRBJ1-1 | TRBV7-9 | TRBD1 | CASRAGQGAWTEAFF | TGTGCCAGCAGAGCCGGACAGGGGGCATGGACTGAAGCTTTCTTT
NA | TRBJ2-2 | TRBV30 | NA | CAWSGLTPGELFF | TGTGCCTGGAGTGGACTAACGCCCGGGGAGCTGTTTTTT
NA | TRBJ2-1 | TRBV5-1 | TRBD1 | CASSKDRASYNEQFF | TGCGCCAGCAGCAAGGACAGGGCCTCCTACAATGAGCAGTTCTTC
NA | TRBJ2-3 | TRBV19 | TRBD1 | CASSTTGADTQYF | TGTGCCAGTAGTACTACAGGGGCAGATACGCAGTATTTT
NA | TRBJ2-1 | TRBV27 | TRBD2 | CASSFSRLADEQFF | TGTGCCAGCAGTTTTTCACGACTAGCCGATGAGCAGTTCTTC
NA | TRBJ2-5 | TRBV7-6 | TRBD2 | CASSLSLAAQETQYF | TGTGCCAGCAGCTTGTCCCTAGCGGCCCAAGAGACCCAGTACTTC
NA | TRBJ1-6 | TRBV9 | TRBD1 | CASSVGTAANNSPLHF | TGTGCCAGCAGCGTTGGGACAGCCGCCAATAATTCACCCCTCCACTTT
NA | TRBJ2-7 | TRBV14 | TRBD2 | CASSPLFRLAGDSYEQYF | TGTGCCAGCAGCCCCCTCTTCCGGCTAGCGGGGGACTCCTACGAGCAGTACTTC
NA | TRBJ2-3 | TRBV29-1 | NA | CSVRSTDTQYF | TGCAGCGTCCGGTCGACAGATACGCAGTATTTT